These T cell receptor beta chains were read from a single sample in a study of CD8 T cells in Susac syndrome. In TCRdb, the immunoSEQ multiplex PCR reads were re-called with MiXCR into one record per CDR3 protein. The profile shows tens of thousands of distinct CDR3 sequences, roughly 94% of them singletons. The sample was CD4+ T cells from PBMCs. The receptor source for this set is a human donor with Susac syndrome. Both conserved end residues are part of each CDR3. The order of the fields is J gene, D gene, V gene, clone size, CDR3 protein, CDR3 DNA. D genes are given only for firm matches. Only some rows state a clone size, as once, few, many or a class for expanded clones.

>TRBJ1-2|TRBD1|TRBV29-1|NA
CSVGQGADGYTF
TGCAGCGTTGGACAGGGGGCGGATGGCTACACCTTC
>TRBJ2-3|TRBD2|TRBV7-8|NA
CASSLVAGGGTDTQYF
TGTGCCAGCAGCTTAGTAGCGGGGGGCGGCACAGATACGCAGTATTTT
>TRBJ2-1|NA|TRBV3-1|NA
CASSQRATDQRFF
TGTGCCAGCAGCCAAAGGGCGACGGACCAGCGGTTCTTC
>TRBJ2-1|NA|TRBV30|NA
CAYAGDYNEQFF
TGTGCCTATGCCGGGGACTACAATGAGCAGTTCTTC
>TRBJ1-5|NA|TRBV12-1|NA
CASIEYQGQPQHF
TGTGCCAGCATCGAATACCAGGGCCAACCCCAGCATTTT
>TRBJ2-7|TRBD2|TRBV2|once
CASKPPPGLGIYEQYF
TGTGCCAGCAAGCCTCCCCCGGGACTAGGAATCTACGAGCAGTACTTC
>TRBJ1-1|NA|TRBV6-5|NA
CASSDWGDGTEAFF
TGTGCCAGCAGTGACTGGGGGGATGGCACTGAAGCTTTCTTT
>TRBJ1-4|TRBD1|TRBV30|NA
CAWTPWTGYEKLFF
TGTGCCTGGACGCCTTGGACAGGGTATGAAAAACTGTTTTTT
>TRBJ2-2|TRBD2|TRBV9|NA
CASGTSLNTGELFF
TGTGCCAGCGGGACTAGCCTGAACACCGGGGAGCTGTTTTTT
>TRBJ2-1|TRBD2|TRBV11-2|few
CASSFRGVSNEQFF
TGTGCCAGCAGCTTCCGGGGGGTGTCGAATGAGCAGTTCTTC
>TRBJ2-1|TRBD2|TRBV7-2|NA
CASSPQAGGPPYNEQFF
TGTGCCAGCAGCCCCCAAGCGGGGGGCCCCCCCTACAATGAGCAGTTCTTC
>TRBJ1-3|TRBD1|TRBV18|NA
CASSPLGQGTGNTIYF
TGTGCCAGCTCACCTCTCGGACAGGGTACTGGAAACACCATATATTTT
>TRBJ1-1|NA|TRBV3-1|once
CASRWGTEAFF
TGTGCCAGCAGATGGGGGACTGAAGCTTTCTTT
>TRBJ1-2|TRBD1|TRBV5-1|NA
CASSFGTGVDYGYTF
TGCGCCAGCAGCTTCGGGACAGGGGTTGACTATGGCTACACCTTC
>TRBJ2-1|NA|TRBV12-1|NA
CASGLGGPYNEQFF
TGTGCCAGCGGTTTAGGGGGGCCCTACAATGAGCAGTTCTTC
>TRBJ1-1|NA|TRBV15|NA
CATSRDRSRTEAFF
TGTGCCACCAGCAGAGATCGATCACGCACTGAAGCTTTCTTT
>TRBJ1-4|NA|TRBV28|NA
CASLRGINEKLFF
TGTGCCAGCCTCCGAGGGATTAATGAAAAACTGTTTTTT
>TRBJ1-5|TRBD1|TRBV30|NA
CAWSDSGTVFDQPQHF
TGTGCCTGGAGCGATTCCGGGACAGTCTTCGATCAGCCCCAGCATTTT
>TRBJ2-2|TRBD2|TRBV6-6|NA
CASFNLAGFGTGELFF
TGTGCCAGCTTTAATCTAGCGGGGTTTGGCACCGGGGAGCTGTTTTTT
>TRBJ2-1|TRBD1|TRBV28|NA
CASSFLRGPAYNEQFF
TGTGCCAGCAGTTTCCTGAGGGGGCCGGCCTACAATGAGCAGTTCTTC
>TRBJ1-1|NA|TRBV6-2/TRBV6-3|once
CASSRREENTEAFF
TGTGCCAGCAGTCGCAGGGAGGAGAACACTGAAGCTTTCTTT
>TRBJ2-2|TRBD1|TRBV20-1|NA
CSAGDRDLGELFF
TGCAGTGCTGGGGACAGGGACCTCGGGGAGCTGTTTTTT
>TRBJ1-4|NA|TRBV30|NA
CAWNVGYNEKLFF
TGTGCCTGGAATGTGGGCTATAATGAAAAACTGTTTTTT
>TRBJ1-1|NA|TRBV19|NA
CASSIRGQTEAFF
TGTGCCAGTAGTATCCGGGGGCAGACTGAAGCTTTCTTT
>TRBJ2-3|TRBD1|TRBV30|NA
CAWSPTGGPADTQYF
TGTGCCTGGAGTCCCACAGGGGGTCCCGCAGATACGCAGTATTTT